Presented here are 30 T cell receptor beta chains from one specimen sequenced in a study of shared clonotypes between healthy human individuals. Selected positively for CCR7 and CD45RO-negative, naive CD8 cells excluded terminally differentiated effector memory CD45RA+ cells. The table came from immunoSEQ multiplex PCR; TCRdb's copy has only in-frame clones and leaves some out. The profile shows around 2.1 million clones, just over 90% of them singletons. Material: naive CD8+ T cells from PBMCs. The receptors stem from a man aged 18 to 30 in good health. Some clones in this sample may be carry-over from other donors' samples.

The chain employs TRBV19 and TRBJ2-7; TRBD2 agrees at 13 bases. Trimming at V came to 1 base and at J to 3 bases, leaving 6 bases not matched to a gene. The CDR3 loop spans 17 amino acids. Germline assignment: CDR1 LNHDA and CDR2 SQIVND (reference sequence). The CDR3 DNA reads TGTGCCAGTAGTATAGGGCTCCGGACTAGCGGGAGCTACGAGCAGTACTTC. Encoded protein: CASSIGLRTSGSYEQYF.

The chain employs TRBV27 and TRBJ2-5; 7 bases are a match to TRBD1. The CDR3 length is 17 residues. Germline V CDR1 and CDR2: MNHEY, SMNVEV (reference sequence). V shed 3 bases and J 0 bases; nucleotides not matched to a gene: 10. CDR3 loop: CASSLAPAQGYQETQYF. The CDR3, as DNA: TGTGCCAGCAGTTTGGCCCCGGCACAGGGGTACCAAGAGACCCAGTACTTC.

The rearrangement uses TRBV9 and TRBJ2-7, with D perhaps matching TRBD1 (6 bases). Germline values: CDR1 SGDLS, CDR2 YYNGEE. This CDR3 is 15 amino acids long. V was cut by 4 bases and J by 4 bases, with 18 bases left in between. CDR3 in DNA: TGTGCCAGCAGCCGTGGGGCAGGGGTAGGGTACGAGCAGTACTTC. Translated, it gives CASSRGAGVGYEQYF.

V usage is TRBV2 and J usage is TRBJ2-1; D is ambiguous. The CDR3 extends over 12 amino acids. Germline V lookup: CDR1 SNHLY, CDR2 FYNNEI. V gave up 6 bases and J gave up 7 bases, with 10 bases separating them. The DNA of the CDR3 is TGTGCCAGCAGGCTGATTCTGAATGAGCAGTTCTTC. Translated, it gives CASRLILNEQFF.

The V gene is TRBV6-5, the J gene TRBJ2-7; D gene unclear. Trimming removed 8 bases at V and 7 bases at J, with 15 bases between. Germline V CDR1 and CDR2: MNHEY, SVGAGI. The CDR3 extends over 12 amino acids. This CDR3 is CASGYVQLEQYF. In DNA, the CDR3 is TGTGCCAGCGGCTACGTTCAACTAGAGCAGTACTTC.

This chain connects TRBV7-6 to TRBJ2-1, with D perhaps TRBD2 (6 bases). V was pared by 0 bases and J by 6 bases, with 12 bases between. CDR1 is SGHVS, CDR2 FNYEAQ, per germline. The CDR3 consists of 15 residues. CDR3 coding DNA: TGTGCCAGCAGCTTAGCGCAGGGACTTTCCAATGAGCAGTTCTTC. Its protein is CASSLAQGLSNEQFF.

J is TRBJ2-1 and V is TRBV9, with 9 positions matching TRBD2. The trim removed 2 bases at V and 4 bases at J, leaving 7 bases unmatched. The CDR3 consists of 16 residues. Germline V gene sequence: CDR1 SGDLS, CDR2 YYNGEE. The CDR3: CASSVFGTSGYNEQFF. DNA of the CDR3: TGTGCCAGCAGCGTTTTTGGAACTAGCGGGTACAATGAGCAGTTCTTC.

This sequence joins TRBV29-1 and TRBJ2-1; tentative D call: TRBD2 (5 bases). The CDR3 runs to 15 residues. Germline-derived CDR1 and CDR2 are SQVTM and ANQGSEA. V gave up 5 bases and J gave up 6 bases, with 20 bases separating them. Written as DNA, the CDR3 is TGCAGCGTTTTTGGAGGAGTCCCTCCCACCAATGAGCAGTTCTTC. Translation gives CSVFGGVPPTNEQFF.

The gene calls are TRBV27 and TRBJ1-1, with no clear D. Germline CDR1 is MNHEY and CDR2 is SMNVEV (reference sequence). V lost 0 bases and J lost 6, with 14 bases in between. The CDR3 extends over 15 amino acids. This chain's CDR3 is CASSLSIEGFAEAFF. CDR3 DNA: TGTGCCAGCAGTTTATCTATCGAGGGTTTCGCTGAAGCTTTCTTT.

This clone is a singleton in its sample. The CDR3 nucleotides read TGTGCAAGTCGCTTAGTGGAGGGGGGTTTTTTCCCCGGGACCGAAGAGACCCAGTACTTC. Amino acids: CASRLVEGGFFPGTEETQYF. The rearrangement joins TRBV12-2 to TRBJ2-5. TRBV12-2 is marked as a pseudogene. The CDR3 consists of 20 residues.

V usage is TRBV7-9 and J usage is TRBJ2-7; D not resolved. Germline V gene data show CDR1 as SEHNR and CDR2 as FQNEAQ (reference sequence). This CDR3 is 17 amino acids long. Trimming left V 5 bases short and J 2 bases short, with 22 bases between. The CDR3 sequence is CASSAPPVVSETYEQYF. The CDR3 nucleotides read TGTGCCAGCAGCGCACCCCCGGTGGTGTCGGAGACCTACGAGCAGTACTTC.

The chain recombines TRBV13 with TRBJ2-7; possibly TRBD1 for D (6 bases). This CDR3 spans 14 amino acids. Trimming cost V 2 bases and J 2 bases, with 10 bases left between them. Germline V gene sequence: CDR1 PRHDT, CDR2 FYEKMQ (reference sequence). CDR3 sequence: CASSLSGHPYEQYF. CDR3 DNA: TGTGCCAGCAGCTTATCGGGACACCCCTACGAGCAGTACTTC.

V gene TRBV15 combines with J gene TRBJ1-4, with 8 bases fitting TRBD1. The CDR3 sequence is 14 residues long. Per the germline V gene, CDR1 is LNHNV and CDR2 is YYDKDF (reference sequence). V was pared by 5 bases and J by 2 bases, with 1 base of the junction left unmatched. The CDR3 reads CATSDRGTNEKLFF. The CDR3 DNA sequence: TGTGCCACCAGCGACAGGGGTACTAATGAAAAACTGTTTTTT.

A note on this clone: Other nucleotide sequences from this sample produce the same CDR3. CDR3: CASSETSGRATDTQYF. The CDR3 DNA is TGTGCCAGCAGCGAAACTAGCGGGAGGGCTACAGATACGCAGTATTTT. The chain links TRBV9 to TRBJ2-3; 13 bases fit TRBD2. Germline CDR1 SGDLS, CDR2 YYNGEE. V was pared by 3 bases and J by 3 bases, with 4 bases of the junction left unmatched. This CDR3 has 16 amino acids.

The rearrangement uses TRBV11-2 and TRBJ2-5; maybe TRBD1 (6 bases). This CDR3 is built from 15 residues. With 5 bases removed from V and 1 base from J, the gap between germline ends came to 14 bases. Germline V gives CDR1 SGHAT, CDR2 FQNNGV. CDR3 DNA: TGTGCCAGCAGCCGGACAGTGCGGGTCCAAGAGACCCAGTACTTC. Translating it yields CASSRTVRVQETQYF. The full variable domain, in which reference TRBV11-2 and TRBJ2-5 provide the parts outside the CDR3, is EAGVAQSPRYKIIEKRQSVAFWCNPISGHATLYWYQQILGQGPKLLIQFQNNGVVDDSQLPKDRFSAERLKGVDSTLKIQPAKLEDSAVYLCASSRTVRVQETQYFGPGTRLLVL.

Concerning this clone itself: The same CDR3 can be traced to other DNA sequences in this sample. The chain has TRBV9 and TRBJ1-1; 9 bases align to TRBD1. Germline CDR1 SGDLS, CDR2 YYNGEE. CDR3 length equals 15 residues. V shed 0 bases, J shed 5 bases, and the junction held 5 bases outside the gene matches. CDR3 coding DNA: TGTGCCAGCAGCGTAGCCGGGACAGGGTATACTGAAGCTTTCTTT. It specifies CASSVAGTGYTEAFF.

This chain joins TRBV5-6 and TRBJ1-2, with no clear D. Between the trimmed V and J ends, which lost 3 bases and 12 bases, there was a span of 15 bases. In germline, CDR1 is SGHDT, CDR2 YYEEEE. The CDR3 has 12 residues. The CDR3 is CASSSPLGSDTF. The CDR3 DNA is TGTGCCAGCAGCTCCCCACTTGGTAGTGACACCTTC.

The V and J genes are TRBV10-3 and TRBJ2-2; 10 bases map to TRBD2. V was pared by 6 bases and J by 4 bases, with 8 bases of the junction left unmatched. CDR3 length: 16 residues. In germline, CDR1 is ENHRY, CDR2 SYGVKD. The CDR3 spells CAISPGTSVGTGELFF. CDR3 sequence (DNA): TGTGCCATCAGCCCCGGGACTAGCGTAGGCACCGGGGAGCTGTTTTTT.

V usage is TRBV5-1 and J usage is TRBJ2-1; D perhaps matches TRBD2 (5 bases). Trimming left V 3 bases short and J 2 bases short, with 18 bases between. The CDR3 is made up of 17 amino acids. CDR1 and CDR2 (germline): SGHRS, YFSETQ. CDR3: CASSSNEGRRAYNEQFF. In nucleotides, the CDR3 is TGCGCCAGCAGCTCCAACGAGGGCAGGAGAGCCTACAATGAGCAGTTCTTC.

This chain uses TRBV6-5 with TRBJ2-1, with 9 bases identical to TRBD2. Per germline, CDR1 MNHEY and CDR2 SVGAGI. V shed 10 bases, J shed 6 bases, and the junction held 10 bases outside the gene matches. This CDR3 spans 14 amino acids. CDR3 DNA: TGTGCCACCCGATTTGGGACTAGCAGCAATGAGCAGTTCTTC. This translates into CATRFGTSSNEQFF.

The V call is TRBV6-1, the J call TRBJ2-1; D is perhaps TRBD1 (5 bases). The CDR3 runs to 15 residues. V lost 2 bases and J 2 bases, leaving 10 bases between the germline ends. CDR1 is MNHNS and CDR2 is SASEGT in the germline V gene. The CDR3 is CASSESGWAYNEQFF. The DNA of the CDR3 is TGTGCCAGCAGTGAATCAGGGTGGGCCTACAATGAGCAGTTCTTC.

The V and J genes are TRBV27 and TRBJ2-7; no clear D. Germline CDR1 reads MNHEY; CDR2 reads SMNVEV (reference sequence). CDR3 length: 15 residues. Trimming removed 2 bases at V and 5 bases at J, with 16 bases between. CDR3 sequence reads: CASSLDITYPNEQYF. In DNA, the CDR3 is TGTGCCAGCAGTTTAGATATAACATATCCTAACGAGCAGTACTTC.

This clone was counted once. The V call is TRBV27, the J call TRBJ2-2, with D hard to call. The CDR3 is made up of 13 amino acids. V was cut by 5 bases and J by 9 bases, with 13 bases left in between. Per the germline V gene, CDR1 is MNHEY and CDR2 is SMNVEV (reference sequence). CDR3 sequence: CASSPRRGRELFF. CDR3 DNA sequence: TGTGCCAGCAGTCCGCGACGCGGACGGGAGCTGTTTTTT.

J is TRBJ1-1 and V is TRBV29-1; 8 bases are shared with TRBD1. Germline V lookup: CDR1 SQVTM, CDR2 ANQGSEA. The V and J ends lost 8 bases and 2 bases, in that order; junction bases with no gene match: 7. The length of the CDR3 is 13 residues. CDR3 sequence: CSTRDRLNTEAFF. The CDR3 nucleotides read TGCAGCACCCGGGACAGGTTAAACACTGAAGCTTTCTTT.

This chain links TRBV18 with TRBJ1-1; 9 positions agree with TRBD1. This CDR3 comprises 16 residues. Germline loops: CDR1 KGHSH, CDR2 LQKENI. With V trimmed by 3 bases and J by 5 bases, 10 bases remained unmatched. Here the CDR3 DNA reads TGTGCCAGCTCACCGACCCTACAGGGGGCTGAAACTGAAGCTTTCTTT. Its protein is CASSPTLQGAETEAFF.

The chain combines TRBV11-2 with TRBJ2-5, with D tentatively TRBD2 (5 bases). Germline V gene data show CDR1 as SGHAT and CDR2 as FQNNGV. V was trimmed by 1 base and J by 0 bases, leaving 9 bases between them. The CDR3 runs to 15 residues. As DNA, the CDR3 is TGTGCCAGCAGCTTAGCCGGGAACTACCAAGAGACCCAGTACTTC. This codes for CASSLAGNYQETQYF.

The V call is TRBV10-3, the J call TRBJ1-2, with 8 bases aligning to TRBD1. Germline V gene sequence: CDR1 ENHRY, CDR2 SYGVKD. Trimming cost V 2 bases and J 4 bases; bases outside gene matches: 3. The CDR3 is 14 residues long. In DNA form, the CDR3 reads TGTGCCATCAGTGAGCCGGGACAGGTCTATGGCTACACCTTC. This sequence encodes CAISEPGQVYGYTF.

V and J are TRBV7-9 and TRBJ1-2; 9 bases are a match to TRBD1. CDR1 SEHNR and CDR2 FQNEAQ come from the germline V gene (reference sequence). The CDR3 loop spans 15 amino acids. Losses at the gene ends were 3 bases for V and 5 bases for J; bases not matched to a gene: 7. The CDR3 loop is CASSFIWDREYGYTF. Written as DNA, the CDR3 is TGTGCCAGCAGCTTCATTTGGGACAGGGAGTATGGCTACACCTTC. Together with reference TRBV7-9 and TRBJ1-2, the CDR3 gives the full variable domain: DTGVSQNPRHKITKRGQNVTFRCDPISEHNRLYWYRQTLGQGPEFLTYFQNEAQLEKSRLLSDRFSAERPKGSFSTLEIQRTEQGDSAMYLCASSFIWDREYGYTFGSGTRLTVV.

The V gene is TRBV28, the J gene TRBJ1-5, with D possibly TRBD1 on 5 matching bases. Germline V gene lookup returns CDR1 MDHEN and CDR2 SYDVKM. This CDR3 has 18 residues. V lost 7 bases, J lost 2 bases, and 24 bases lay in between. The CDR3 here is CASTTYRGLRGGNQPQHF. CDR3 nucleotides: TGTGCCAGCACCACCTATCGGGGGTTACGAGGGGGCAATCAGCCCCAGCATTTT.

This clone was detected a few times. The chain uses TRBV15 and TRBJ1-5; weak D call: TRBD1 (6 bases). V dropped 5 bases and J dropped 3 bases, with 14 bases sitting between them. Germline CDR1 is LNHNV and CDR2 is YYDKDF (reference sequence). The CDR3 totals 15 residues. CDR3 sequence reads: CATSGRRQANQPQHF. The CDR3, as DNA: TGTGCCACCAGCGGCCGGAGACAGGCCAATCAGCCCCAGCATTTT.